The next 8 T cell receptor beta chains were all read from a single sample in a study of regulatory T cells. The primer mix had 52 TRBV and 13 TRBJ primers. Some clones are missing from TCRdb's copy, which holds only in-frame ones; the method was immunoSEQ multiplex PCR. The data show 10,000 or so clones, around 82% seen once. Sequenced sample: CD8+ T cells sorted from blood. The source of these receptors is a young adult with CD3G deficiency.

This clone has just one count. V is TRBV11-2 and J is TRBJ2-5; D remains unclear. There are 15 residues in the CDR3. Trimming left V 1 base short and J 4 bases short, with 13 bases between. Germline lookup yields CDR1 SGHAT and CDR2 FQNNGV. CDR3 in amino acids: CASSLGAGPGETQYF. In DNA form, the CDR3 reads TGTGCCAGCAGCTTAGGGGCAGGCCCAGGAGAGACCCAGTACTTC.

CDR3 protein: CASSLAGLTDTQYF. The CDR3 DNA is TGTGCCAGCAGTTTAGCGGGCCTCACAGATACGCAGTATTTT. The rearrangement uses TRBV28 and TRBJ2-3; possibly TRBD2 for D (5 bases). Germline-derived CDR1 and CDR2 are MDHEN and SYDVKM. V lost 2 bases and J lost 2, with 8 bases in between. CDR3 size: 14 residues.

CDR3 sequence: CASIGKTEAFF. CDR3 coding DNA: TGTGCCAGCATAGGGAAGACTGAAGCTTTCTTT. The chain recombines TRBV6-1 with TRBJ1-1, with D unresolved. The V gene's germline CDR1 is MNHNS and CDR2 SASEGT. The CDR3 is 11 amino acids. Trimming cost V 7 bases and J 5 bases, with 8 bases left between them.

The chain joins TRBV7-2 to TRBJ2-3; D call uncertain. This CDR3 is 16 amino acids long. Per germline, CDR1 SGHTA and CDR2 FQGNSA. V dropped 5 bases and J dropped 1 base, with 16 bases sitting between them. CDR3 in amino acids: CASSQGRHRRTDTQYF. The CDR3 coding sequence is TGTGCCAGCAGCCAAGGCCGCCACCGACGCACAGATACGCAGTATTTT. Using reference TRBV7-2 and TRBJ2-3 for the parts outside the CDR3, the full variable domain is GAGVSQSPSNKVTEKGKDVELRCDPISGHTALYWYRQSLGQGLEFLIYFQGNSAPDKSGLPSDRFSAERTGGSVSTLTIQRTQQEDSAVYLCASSQGRHRRTDTQYFGPGTRLTVL.

The gene calls are TRBV21-1 and TRBJ2-5; TRBD1 is taken as the D call from the table, unchecked against the DNA. TRBV21-1 is annotated as a pseudogene. This CDR3 contains 15 residues. The CDR3 bases are TGTGCCAGCAGCAATTCCGGACAGGGACAAGAGACCCAGTACTTC. Amino acid sequence: CASSNSGQGQETQYF.

The chain has TRBV27 and TRBJ2-6; D ambiguous. Germline lookup yields CDR1 MNHEY and CDR2 SMNVEV (reference sequence). This CDR3 has 13 amino acids. V was clipped by 6 bases and J by 0 bases, with 3 bases between them. CDR3 sequence: CASSPSGANVLTF. The DNA of the CDR3 is TGTGCCAGCAGCCCCTCTGGGGCCAACGTCCTGACTTTC. The entire variable domain, with the rest obtained from reference TRBV27 and TRBJ2-6, is as follows: EAQVTQNPRYLITVTGKKLTVTCSQNMNHEYMSWYRQDPGLGLRQIYYSMNVEVTDKGDVPEGYKVSRKEKRNFPLILESPSPNQTSLYFCASSPSGANVLTFGAGSRLTVL.

The chain employs TRBV10-2 and TRBJ2-7; TRBD2 is a possible D gene (6 bases). Trimming shortened V by 0 bases and J by 3 bases, and 6 bases separated the two germline ends. The germline V gene encodes CDR1 WSHSY and CDR2 SAAADI. The CDR3 is 13 residues long. In DNA, the CDR3 is TGCGCCAGCAGTGAGTCCGGGAGCTACGAGCAGTACTTC. It encodes CASSESGSYEQYF.

This rearrangement joins TRBV28 to TRBJ2-1; unclear D gene. Per germline, CDR1 MDHEN and CDR2 SYDVKM. Trimming removed 6 bases at V and 7 bases at J, with 13 bases between. The CDR3 extends over 13 amino acids. The CDR3 coding sequence is TGTGCCAGCAGCCATCTGTCGGGTAATGAGCAGTTCTTC. Translated, it gives CASSHLSGNEQFF.